This T cell receptor beta chain was identified during a study of cytomegalovirus exposure and HLA in healthy donors. A multiplex PCR was run with 60 Vbeta primers and 13 Jbeta primers. Assay used: immunoSEQ multiplex PCR; TCRdb lists only in-frame clones, some missing. The profile shows around 37,000 clones, roughly 80% of them singletons. CDR3 length equals 17 residues. Germline CDR1 reads LNHDA; CDR2 reads SQIVND (reference sequence). The trim removed 0 bases at V and 5 bases at J, leaving 12 bases unmatched. This clonotype originated in a man aged 50 to 59 in good health and CMV-seronegative. Material: PBMCs. This chain uses TRBV19 with TRBJ2-5; 7 bases map to TRBD2. CDR3 protein: CASSIDLQKGSGETQYF. The DNA for the CDR3 is TGTGCCAGTAGTATAGATCTGCAGAAGGGTAGCGGGGAGACCCAGTACTTC.